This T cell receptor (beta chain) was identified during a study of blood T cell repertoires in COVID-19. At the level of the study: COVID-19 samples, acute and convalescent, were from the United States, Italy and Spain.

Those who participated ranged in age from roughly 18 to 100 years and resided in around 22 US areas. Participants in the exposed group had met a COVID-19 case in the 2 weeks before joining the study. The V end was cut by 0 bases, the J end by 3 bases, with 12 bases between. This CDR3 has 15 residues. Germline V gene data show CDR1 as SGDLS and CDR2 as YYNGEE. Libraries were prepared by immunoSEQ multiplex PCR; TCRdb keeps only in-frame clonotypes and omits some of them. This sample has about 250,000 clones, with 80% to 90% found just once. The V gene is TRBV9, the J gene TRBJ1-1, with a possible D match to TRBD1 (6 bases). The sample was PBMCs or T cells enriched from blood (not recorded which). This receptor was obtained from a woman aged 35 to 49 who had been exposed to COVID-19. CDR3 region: CASSVGPGGYTEAFF. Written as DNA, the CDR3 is TGTGCCAGCAGCGTAGGCCCGGGGGGCTACACTGAAGCTTTCTTT.